This T cell receptor beta chain was sequenced in a study of post-analysis software for immune sequencing data. Overall study results and limits: TRBV segments more frequent in patients than in controls numbered several and included TRBV5-6, TRBV5-1 and TRBV20-1. The study found significantly lower normalized Chao1 diversity in multiple sclerosis patients than in controls.

This CDR3 comprises 15 residues. The germline gives CDR1 SGHTA, CDR2 FQGTGA. V was pared by 1 base and J by 4 bases, with 4 bases of the junction left unmatched. The table lists this clonotype with a few counts. Antigen: not known. Unique molecular identifiers tagged the TCR beta cDNA libraries. cDNA molecules numbering roughly 0.5 million came from about 0.94 to 9.7 million T cells. From the PCR reads, TCRdb called clonotypes with MiXCR, one entry per CDR3 protein. This sample yields some 500,000 distinct CDR3 sequences, of which around 40% are seen a single time; 9% to 13% belongs to the top ten. The sequence was obtained from a girl between 10 and 17 years old with multiple sclerosis. The chain recombines TRBV7-3 with TRBJ2-5; 9 bases agree with TRBD2. What was sequenced was blood. The CDR3 region has the DNA TGTGCCAGCAGCTTAAAGGGACTAGCTTTAGAGACCCAGTACTTC. This sequence encodes CASSLKGLALETQYF.